The following is a T cell receptor (beta chain) sequence with its context. As yet, its antigen is unknown. The data were obtained in a study of T cell responses to AZD1222 COVID-19 vaccine. Findings and caveats of the study: Only 5 or 6 people who got AZD1222 tested seropositive at baseline.

Using immunoSEQ multiplex PCR, the repertoire was profiled, and TCRdb retains in-frame clones only, with some absent. Seen here are about 170,000 clones, 75% to 90% observed once, and the top ten hold 2.6%. The CDR3 contains 13 residues. The V end was cut by 6 bases, the J end by 3 bases, with 11 bases between. Germline CDR1 and CDR2: KGHSH and LQKENI. This chain joins TRBV18 and TRBJ1-1, with D perhaps TRBD1 (5 bases). The sample in question was peripheral blood, obtained on day 0 of AZD1222 vaccination. This receptor was identified in an adult in good health. The CDR3 loop reads CASSPDRYTEAFF. The CDR3 DNA reads as TGTGCCAGCTCTCCTGACAGATACACTGAAGCTTTCTTT.